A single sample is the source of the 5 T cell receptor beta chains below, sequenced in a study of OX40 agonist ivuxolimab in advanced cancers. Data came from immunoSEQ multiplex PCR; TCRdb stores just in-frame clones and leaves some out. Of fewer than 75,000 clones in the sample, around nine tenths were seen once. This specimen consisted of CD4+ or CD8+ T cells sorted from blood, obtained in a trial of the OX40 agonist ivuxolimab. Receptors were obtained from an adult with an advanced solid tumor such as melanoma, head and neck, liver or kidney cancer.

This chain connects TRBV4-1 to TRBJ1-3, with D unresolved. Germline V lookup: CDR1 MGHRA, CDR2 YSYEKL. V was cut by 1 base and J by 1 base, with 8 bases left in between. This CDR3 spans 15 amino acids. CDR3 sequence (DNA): TGCGCCAGCAGCCAAGTCCCCGATTCTGGAAACACCATATATTTT. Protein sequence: CASSQVPDSGNTIYF.

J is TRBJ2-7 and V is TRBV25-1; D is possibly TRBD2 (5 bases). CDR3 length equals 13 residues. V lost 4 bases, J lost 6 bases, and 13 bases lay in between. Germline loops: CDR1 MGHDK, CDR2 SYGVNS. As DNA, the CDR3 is TGTGCCAGCAGTGCCCAGCGGCCGGGCGAGCAGTACTTC. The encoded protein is CASSAQRPGEQYF.

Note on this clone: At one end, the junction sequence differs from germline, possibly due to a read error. The CDR3 DNA reads as TGCGCCCTAGCAAGGCCGGGCAATCAGCCCCAGCATTTT. Translated, it gives CALARPGNQPQHF. This chain connects TRBV6-1 to TRBJ1-5; D unclear. The CDR3 is 13 amino acids. Looked up from germline, CDR1 is MNHNS and CDR2 is SASEGT.

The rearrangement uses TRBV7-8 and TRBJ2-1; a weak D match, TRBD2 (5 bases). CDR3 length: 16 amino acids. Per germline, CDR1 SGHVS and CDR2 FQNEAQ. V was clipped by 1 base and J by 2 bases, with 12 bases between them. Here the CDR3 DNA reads TGTGCCAGCAGCTTAGAAGGAGGCGAGGCCTACAATGAGCAGTTCTTC. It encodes CASSLEGGEAYNEQFF.

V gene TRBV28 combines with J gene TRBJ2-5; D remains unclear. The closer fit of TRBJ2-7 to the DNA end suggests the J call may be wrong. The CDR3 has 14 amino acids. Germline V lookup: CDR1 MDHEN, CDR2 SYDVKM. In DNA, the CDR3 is TGTGCCAGCAGTTTATGGATATCGTACTACGAGCAGTACTTC. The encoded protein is CASSLWISYYEQYF.